Listed here are 23 T cell receptor beta chains from one sample, sequenced in a study of PD-1 blockade in classical Hodgkin lymphoma. Noted time point: cycle 4 day 1 (C4D1), after less than seven weeks of nivolumab. Relapse was seen in all patients after autologous stem cell transplantation, and brentuximab vedotin exposure was variable. Here immunoSEQ multiplex PCR was the method, and the copy in TCRdb shows in-frame clones only, minus some. This table holds 57,000 or so clones, about 85% found once. Here the sequenced sample was peripheral blood mononuclear cells (PBMCs), taken before the fourth cycle of nivolumab. The receptors here all came from a human donor with classical Hodgkin lymphoma.

In DNA form, the CDR3 reads TGTGCCAGCAGCTTAGCCCCCCCGGGCGGCGGGGAGCAGTACTTC. Translating it yields CASSLAPPGGGEQYF. The chain carries TRBV7-8 and TRBJ2-7, with D tentatively TRBD2 (5 bases). Germline V gives CDR1 SGHVS, CDR2 FQNEAQ. This CDR3 comprises 15 residues. Trimming removed 0 bases at V and 7 bases at J, with 16 bases between.

The chain employs TRBV7-9 and TRBJ1-1; D unclear. The CDR3 is 11 amino acids. From germline, CDR1 is SEHNR and CDR2 FQNEAQ (reference sequence). The V end was cut by 4 bases, the J end by 3 bases, with 3 bases between. This CDR3 reads CASSSYTEAFF. DNA for the CDR3: TGTGCCAGCAGCTCATACACTGAAGCTTTCTTT.

This sequence joins TRBV13 and TRBJ2-7, with 7 bases that match TRBD1. After removal of 3 bases from V and 5 bases from J, the junction contained 4 bases not matched to a gene. CDR3 length: 13 residues. Germline V gives CDR1 PRHDT, CDR2 FYEKMQ (reference sequence). DNA for the CDR3: TGTGCCAGCAGCTTCGACAGGGACCACGAGCAGTACTTC. Its protein product is CASSFDRDHEQYF. Together with reference TRBV13 and TRBJ2-7, the CDR3 gives the full variable domain: AAGVIQSPRHLIKEKRETATLKCYPIPRHDTVYWYQQGPGQDPQFLISFYEKMQSDKGSIPDRFSAQQFSDYHSELNMSSLELGDSALYFCASSFDRDHEQYFGPGTRLTVT.

This chain uses TRBV5-1 with TRBJ2-3; 10 bases are a match to TRBD2. With V trimmed by 3 bases and J by 4 bases, 5 bases remained unmatched. The CDR3 is made up of 15 amino acids. Germline CDR1 is SGHRS and CDR2 is YFSETQ. CDR3 protein: CASSSTGTSADTQYF. The CDR3 coding sequence is TGCGCCAGCAGCTCTACCGGGACTAGCGCAGATACGCAGTATTTT. Variable domain in full (rest from reference TRBV5-1 and TRBJ2-3): KAGVTQTPRYLIKTRGQQVTLSCSPISGHRSVSWYQQTPGQGLQFLFEYFSETQRNKGNFPGRFSGRQFSNSRSEMNVSTLELGDSALYLCASSSTGTSADTQYFGPGTRLTVL.

The chain links TRBV12-2 to TRBJ1-2; the table's D call, TRBD1, has no DNA check behind it. TRBV12-2 is a pseudogene segment. CDR3 size: 15 residues. The CDR3 bases are TGTGCAAGTCGCTTAGTCTCGGCAGGGGTGGATGGCTACACCTTC. The encoded protein is CASRLVSAGVDGYTF.

V is TRBV10-1 and J is TRBJ2-3, with D unresolved. The CDR3 is 15 residues long. Trimming took 1 base from V and 3 from J, leaving 11 bases between them. Per the germline V gene, CDR1 is WNHNN and CDR2 is SYGVQD (reference sequence). The CDR3 here is CASSELRRRTDTQYF. The DNA for the CDR3 is TGCGCCAGCAGTGAGTTGAGACGACGAACAGATACGCAGTATTTT.

The rearrangement joins TRBV5-1 to TRBJ1-4, with D unresolved. CDR1 is SGHRS and CDR2 is YFSETQ in the germline V gene. Deletions cut 0 bases from V and 8 bases from J, with 14 bases between. The CDR3 consists of 15 residues. The DNA of the CDR3 is TGCGCCAGCAGCTTGGAGGGAGGGTTGGGCGAAAAACTGTTTTTT. Its protein product is CASSLEGGLGEKLFF.

This clone was seen just once. The J gene is TRBJ2-2, the V gene TRBV19, with D perhaps being TRBD1 or TRBD2 (7 bases each). Germline V gene sequence: CDR1 LNHDA, CDR2 SQIVND (reference sequence). Trimming pared 7 bases from V and 9 bases from J, leaving 21 bases between. This CDR3 is 15 amino acids long. CDR3 in DNA: TGTGCCAGTACGCGGGGGACAGAAGTCGTCCGGGAGCTGTTTTTT. It translates to CASTRGTEVVRELFF.

V is TRBV6-5 and J is TRBJ1-4, with 9 positions matching TRBD1. Germline trimming cut 2 bases from V and 3 bases from J; bases unmatched to any gene: 4. Per germline, CDR1 MNHEY and CDR2 SVGAGI. The CDR3 spans 16 residues. Here the CDR3 reads CASSYAGQGPNEKLFF. The CDR3 nucleotides are TGTGCCAGCAGTTACGCGGGACAGGGCCCTAATGAAAAACTGTTTTTT.

The V call is TRBV6-5, the J call TRBJ1-4, with D perhaps TRBD1 (5 bases). The V and J ends lost 10 bases and 7 bases respectively, with 19 bases between them. Germline CDR1 MNHEY, CDR2 SVGAGI. The length of the CDR3 is 14 residues. CDR3 loop: CATQNLGGSEKLFF. CDR3 DNA sequence: TGTGCCACCCAAAACCTCGGGGGGAGTGAAAAACTGTTTTTT.

The chain recombines TRBV10-3 with TRBJ1-2, with D unresolved. In germline, CDR1 is ENHRY, CDR2 SYGVKD. V was clipped by 2 bases and J by 3 bases, with 4 bases between them. The CDR3 contains 12 residues. CDR3 in amino acids: CAISEQYYGYTF. DNA for the CDR3: TGTGCCATCAGTGAGCAGTACTATGGCTACACCTTC.

The chain is built from TRBV9 and TRBJ1-5, with TRBD1 identical over 9 bases. The CDR3 covers 13 residues. Germline-derived CDR1 and CDR2 are SGDLS and YYNGEE. V shed 3 bases and J 6 bases; nucleotides not matched to a gene: 1. CDR3 DNA sequence: TGTGCCAGCAGCGCGACAGGGGGTCAGCCCCAGCATTTT. This sequence encodes CASSATGGQPQHF.

The chain employs TRBV7-8 and TRBJ1-2; D ambiguous. Germline V gives CDR1 SGHVS, CDR2 FQNEAQ. V was cut by 2 bases and J by 5 bases, with 6 bases left in between. CDR3 length: 12 amino acids. As DNA, the CDR3 is TGTGCCAGCAGCTTACCAGGATATGGCTACACCTTC. It translates to CASSLPGYGYTF. Together with reference TRBV7-8 and TRBJ1-2, the CDR3 gives the full variable domain: GAGVSQSPRYKVAKRGQDVALRCDPISGHVSLFWYQQALGQGPEFLTYFQNEAQLDKSGLPSDRFFAERPEGSVSTLKIQRTQQEDSAVYLCASSLPGYGYTFGSGTRLTVV.

The table lists this clone with a count of one. This chain connects TRBV5-1 to TRBJ2-3; the match to TRBD1 covers 7 bases. The CDR3 has 13 amino acids. J was trimmed by 4 bases and V by 4 bases; bases with no gene match: 3. CDR1 SGHRS and CDR2 YFSETQ come from the germline V gene. The CDR3 bases are TGCGCCAGCAGCGAGGGGGCTGCAGATACGCAGTATTTT. Its protein is CASSEGAADTQYF.

Points on this clone: The sample contains more than one DNA sequence encoding this CDR3. V gene TRBV7-9 combines with J gene TRBJ1-2; no clear D. V gave up 1 base and J gave up 2 bases, with 5 bases separating them. This CDR3 is built from 13 residues. Germline assignment: CDR1 SEHNR and CDR2 FQNEAQ (reference sequence). CDR3 region: CASSLVPNYGYTF. DNA of the CDR3: TGTGCCAGCAGCTTAGTCCCGAACTATGGCTACACCTTC.

The CDR3 sequence is CASSLAGGLAEAFF. CDR3 nucleotide sequence: TGCGCCAGCAGCTTGGCAGGGGGTTTGGCTGAAGCTTTCTTT. The genes are TRBV5-1 and TRBJ1-1; 7 bases are a match to TRBD1. This CDR3 comprises 14 residues. The germline V gene encodes CDR1 SGHRS and CDR2 YFSETQ. V trimming: 0 bases; J trimming: 6 bases; junction bases outside the gene matches: 5.

This chain joins TRBV28 and TRBJ1-2, with 8 bases identical to TRBD1. The germline V gene encodes CDR1 MDHEN and CDR2 SYDVKM. The CDR3 extends over 17 amino acids. V lost 7 bases, J lost 4 bases, and 17 bases stayed unmatched. CDR3 in DNA: TGTGCCAGCATTAGCCCCCCATCCGGACAGGGTTCCTATGGCTACACCTTC. It specifies CASISPPSGQGSYGYTF.

This clone was picked up a small number of times. This chain links TRBV4-2 with TRBJ2-5, with a tentative D call TRBD2 (6 bases). The CDR3 consists of 16 residues. Germline V CDR1 and CDR2: LGHNA, YNFKEQ. V lost 4 bases and J lost 1, with 16 bases in between. The CDR3 spells CASSPAWRGTQETQYF. In DNA, the CDR3 is TGTGCCAGCAGCCCCGCCTGGAGGGGCACCCAAGAGACCCAGTACTTC.

The rearrangement uses TRBV28 and TRBJ1-5; tentative D call: TRBD1 (5 bases). The V and J ends lost 5 bases and 7 bases respectively, with 21 bases between them. Germline V gene data show CDR1 as MDHEN and CDR2 as SYDVKM. The CDR3 length is 16 residues. The CDR3 bases are TGTGCCAGCAGTCCTCAGAGAGGGGTGTACATGCAGCCCCAGCATTTT. This encodes CASSPQRGVYMQPQHF. Using reference TRBV28 and TRBJ1-5 for the parts outside the CDR3, the full variable domain is DVKVTQSSRYLVKRTGEKVFLECVQDMDHENMFWYRQDPGLGLRLIYFSYDVKMKEKGDIPEGYSVSREKKERFSLILESASTNQTSMYLCASSPQRGVYMQPQHFGDGTRLSIL.

The chain employs TRBV6-1 and TRBJ2-7; D call uncertain. Trimming pared 4 bases from V and 4 bases from J, leaving 5 bases between. The CDR3 extends over 11 amino acids. CDR1 is MNHNS, CDR2 SASEGT, per germline. The CDR3 sequence: CASSVLYEQYF. The CDR3 coding sequence is TGTGCCAGCAGTGTCTTATACGAGCAGTACTTC.

This sequence joins TRBV30 and TRBJ1-3; D remains ambiguous. The germline gives CDR1 GTSNPN, CDR2 SVGIG (reference sequence). There are 15 residues in the CDR3. V shed 0 bases and J shed 9 bases, with 18 bases lying between them. The CDR3 bases are TGTGCCTGGAGTGTACTTCCAGACTCTTGGACCACCATATATTTT. This sequence encodes CAWSVLPDSWTTIYF.

This chain links TRBV7-9 with TRBJ2-1; 11 nucleotides line up with TRBD2. From germline, CDR1 is SEHNR and CDR2 FQNEAQ (reference sequence). The J segment lost 5 bases and the V segment lost 5 bases, leaving 5 bases of the junction unmatched. The CDR3 is 15 amino acids. CDR3 in amino acids: CASSQTSGVNNEQFF. The CDR3 DNA follows: TGTGCCAGCAGCCAGACTAGCGGGGTTAACAATGAGCAGTTCTTC.

The V and J genes are TRBV7-9 and TRBJ1-2; D is perhaps TRBD1 (5 bases). The CDR3 covers 15 residues. Germline assignment: CDR1 SEHNR and CDR2 FQNEAQ (reference sequence). V shed 1 base and J shed 6 bases, with 15 bases lying between them. DNA for the CDR3: TGTGCCAGCAGCTTAGGTTCAGGGACCTCCGATGGCTACACCTTC. This gives the protein CASSLGSGTSDGYTF.